Below, 11 T cell receptor beta chains from the same sample are listed, as sequenced in a study of identical twins. TCRdb ran MiXCR on the 5' RACE reads and lists one entry per CDR3 protein. The repertoire has 450,000 to 600,000 distinct CDR3 sequences, 20% to 25% of them found once; the top ten carry 0.45% to 0.5%. These data were also reused for a study on yellow fever vaccine responses in identical twins.

Sequencing was carried out using CD4+ T cells sorted from blood. Source of these receptors: a woman aged 18-35 years in good health.

J is TRBJ1-2 and V is TRBV5-1; D may be TRBD1 (6 bases). The CDR3 runs 14 residues. Germline CDR1 is SGHRS and CDR2 is YFSETQ. V dropped 6 bases and J dropped 5 bases, with 17 bases sitting between them. The CDR3 here is CASTLTGTDYGYTF. The CDR3 nucleotides are TGCGCCAGCACACTCACAGGGACTGATTATGGCTACACCTTC.

This rearrangement joins TRBV5-1 to TRBJ2-3; 8 nucleotides line up with TRBD1. The CDR3 totals 16 residues. Germline V gene sequence: CDR1 SGHRS, CDR2 YFSETQ. The V gene end was trimmed by 0 bases and the J gene end by 2 bases; junction bases not matched to a gene: 5. The CDR3 sequence is CASSLGGQGYTDTQYF. CDR3 DNA sequence: TGCGCCAGCAGCTTGGGTGGACAGGGCTACACAGATACGCAGTATTTT.

The gene calls are TRBV7-2 and TRBJ2-7; 7 bases are shared with TRBD1. J was trimmed by 0 bases and V by 0 bases; bases with no gene match: 5. The CDR3 is 16 residues long. Germline CDR1 is SGHTA and CDR2 is FQGNSA. CDR3 in amino acids: CASSLAPGTVSYEQYF. CDR3 in DNA: TGTGCCAGCAGCTTAGCCCCCGGGACAGTCTCCTACGAGCAGTACTTC.

The J gene is TRBJ2-1, the V gene TRBV20-1, with 8 bases fitting TRBD1. This CDR3 spans 14 amino acids. V dropped 5 bases and J dropped 1; count of bases not matched to a gene: 4. CDR1 and CDR2 (germline): DFQATT, SNEGSKA (reference sequence). The CDR3 is CSACRTGSYNEQFF. The CDR3 DNA follows: TGCAGTGCTTGTCGGACAGGGTCCTACAATGAGCAGTTCTTC.

There are a few counts of this clonotype. V is TRBV11-2 and J is TRBJ2-1; D possibly corresponds to TRBD2 (6 bases). The CDR3 length is 15 residues. Trimming shortened V by 5 bases and J by 9 bases, and 20 bases separated the two germline ends. Germline V gene sequence: CDR1 SGHAT, CDR2 FQNNGV. The CDR3: CASSPLGRGVGEQFF. The CDR3 DNA is TGTGCCAGCAGCCCCCTCGGGCGGGGTGTCGGTGAGCAGTTCTTC.

As for this clonotype: Germline is not matched at one junction end, which may reflect a read error. The chain links TRBV10-3 to TRBJ2-7; 8 positions match TRBD2. The CDR3 covers 15 residues. Per the germline V gene, CDR1 is ENHRY and CDR2 is SYGVKD. CDR3 region: CAFSESLAGTAEQYF. The CDR3, as DNA: TGTGCCTTCAGTGAGTCGCTAGCGGGCACGGCCGAGCAGTACTTC.

This rearrangement joins TRBV2 to TRBJ2-5; D tentatively reads TRBD1 or TRBD2 (5 bases each). The CDR3 has 14 amino acids. V lost 1 base and J lost 5, with 11 bases in between. CDR1 SNHLY and CDR2 FYNNEI come from the germline V gene. The CDR3 sequence: CASSEGGYTETQYF. DNA for the CDR3: TGTGCCAGCAGTGAAGGGGGGTATACGGAGACCCAGTACTTC.

This clonotype was counted a single time. V is TRBV7-9 and J is TRBJ2-5; 9 bases are a match to TRBD1. Per the germline V gene, CDR1 is SEHNR and CDR2 is FQNEAQ (reference sequence). J gave up 5 bases and V 5 bases, and 15 bases lay outside the gene matches. This CDR3 spans 17 amino acids. CDR3 DNA sequence: TGTGCCAGCAGCCTCTTGTTCGGGACAGGGACCCCTGAGACCCAGTACTTC. It translates to CASSLLFGTGTPETQYF.

CDR3 nucleotides: TGCAGTGCTAGAACAGGGGGGGGCCCCTACAATGAGCAGTTCTTC. Protein sequence: CSARTGGGPYNEQFF. The chain couples TRBV20-1 to TRBJ2-1; perhaps TRBD1 as D (8 bases). Trimming removed 2 bases at V and 2 bases at J, with 13 bases between. CDR1 is DFQATT, CDR2 SNEGSKA, per germline (reference sequence). The CDR3 is 15 amino acids.

The rearrangement joins TRBV5-1 to TRBJ2-5; TRBD2 aligns across 10 bases. V dropped 4 bases and J dropped 2; count of bases not matched to a gene: 8. Germline V gene lookup returns CDR1 SGHRS and CDR2 YFSETQ. The CDR3 has 16 amino acids. The CDR3 DNA follows: TGCGCCAGCAGCCCATCCGGACTAGCGGCTCAAGAGACCCAGTACTTC. As protein: CASSPSGLAAQETQYF. The full variable domain, with the rest looked up from reference TRBV5-1 and TRBJ2-5, is KAGVTQTPRYLIKTRGQQVTLSCSPISGHRSVSWYQQTPGQGLQFLFEYFSETQRNKGNFPGRFSGRQFSNSRSEMNVSTLELGDSALYLCASSPSGLAAQETQYFGPGTRLLVL.

This clonotype was recorded a few times. J is TRBJ2-1 and V is TRBV6-1; 13 nucleotides match TRBD2. Germline trimming cut 1 base from V and 8 bases from J; bases unmatched to any gene: 8. There are 17 residues in the CDR3. The germline V gene encodes CDR1 MNHNS and CDR2 SASEGT. This CDR3 is CASSEERGLAGRDEQFF. As DNA, the CDR3 is TGTGCCAGCAGTGAAGAGCGGGGACTAGCGGGGCGGGATGAGCAGTTCTTC.